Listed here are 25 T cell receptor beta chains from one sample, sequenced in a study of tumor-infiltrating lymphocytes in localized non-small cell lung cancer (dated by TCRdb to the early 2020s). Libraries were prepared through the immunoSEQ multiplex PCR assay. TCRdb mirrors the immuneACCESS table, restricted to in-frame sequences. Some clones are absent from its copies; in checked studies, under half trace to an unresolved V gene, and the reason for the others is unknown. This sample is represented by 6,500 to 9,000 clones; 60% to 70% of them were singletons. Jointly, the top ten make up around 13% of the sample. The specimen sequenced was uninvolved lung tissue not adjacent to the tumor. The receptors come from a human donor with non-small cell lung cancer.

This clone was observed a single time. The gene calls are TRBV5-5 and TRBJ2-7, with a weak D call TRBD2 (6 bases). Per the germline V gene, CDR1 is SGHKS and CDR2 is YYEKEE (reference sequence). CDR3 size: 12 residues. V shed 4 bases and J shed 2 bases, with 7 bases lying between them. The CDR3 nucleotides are TGTGCCAGCAGCGGGGGGACCTACGAGCAGTACTTC. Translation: CASSGGTYEQYF.

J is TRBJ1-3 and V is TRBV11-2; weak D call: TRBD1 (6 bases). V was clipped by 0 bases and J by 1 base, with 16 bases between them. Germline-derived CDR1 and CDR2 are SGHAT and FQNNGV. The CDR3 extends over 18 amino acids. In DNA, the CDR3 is TGTGCCAGCAGCTTAGATCCCGGGACACCAAAATCTGGAAACACCATATATTTT. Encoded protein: CASSLDPGTPKSGNTIYF.

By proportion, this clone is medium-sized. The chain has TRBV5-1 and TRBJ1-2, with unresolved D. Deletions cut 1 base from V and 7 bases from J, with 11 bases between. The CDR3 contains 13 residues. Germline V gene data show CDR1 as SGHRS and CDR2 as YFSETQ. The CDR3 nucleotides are TGCGCCAGCAGCTTGACAGACCGGCGTGGCTACACCTTC. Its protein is CASSLTDRRGYTF.

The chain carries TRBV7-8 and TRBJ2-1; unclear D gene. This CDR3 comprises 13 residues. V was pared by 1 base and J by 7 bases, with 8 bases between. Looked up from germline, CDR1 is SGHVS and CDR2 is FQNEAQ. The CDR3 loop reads CASSLDIGNEQFF. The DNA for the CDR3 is TGTGCCAGCAGCTTAGATATCGGAAATGAGCAGTTCTTC.

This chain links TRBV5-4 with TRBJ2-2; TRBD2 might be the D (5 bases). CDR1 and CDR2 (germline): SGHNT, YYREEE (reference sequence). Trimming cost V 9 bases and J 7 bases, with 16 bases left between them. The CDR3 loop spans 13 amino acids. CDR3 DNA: TGTGCCATTCGGTCCGGACTTATCGGGGAGCTGTTTTTT. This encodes CAIRSGLIGELFF. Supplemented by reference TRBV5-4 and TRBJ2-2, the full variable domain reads ETGVTQSPTHLIKTRGQQVTLRCSSQSGHNTVSWYQQALGQGPQFIFQYYREEENGRGNFPPRFSGLQFPNYSSELNVNALELDDSALYLCAIRSGLIGELFFGEGSRLTVL.

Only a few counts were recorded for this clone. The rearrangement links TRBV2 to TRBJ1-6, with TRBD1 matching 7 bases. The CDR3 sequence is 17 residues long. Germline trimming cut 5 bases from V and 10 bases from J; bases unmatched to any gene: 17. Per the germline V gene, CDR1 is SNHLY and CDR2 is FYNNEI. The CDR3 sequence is CASSPQGRAGGRSPLHF. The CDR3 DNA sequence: TGTGCCAGCAGTCCTCAGGGGAGGGCAGGGGGTAGATCACCCCTCCACTTT. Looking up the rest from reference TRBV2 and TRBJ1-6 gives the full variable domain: EPEVTQTPSHQVTQMGQEVILRCVPISNHLYFYWYRQILGQKVEFLVSFYNNEISEKSEIFDDQFSVERPDGSNFTLKIRSTKLEDSAMYFCASSPQGRAGGRSPLHFGNGTRLTVT.

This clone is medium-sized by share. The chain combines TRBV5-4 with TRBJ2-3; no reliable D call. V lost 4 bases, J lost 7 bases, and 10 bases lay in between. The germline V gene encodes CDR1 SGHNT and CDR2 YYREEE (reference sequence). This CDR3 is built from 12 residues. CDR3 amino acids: CASSLRLNTQYF. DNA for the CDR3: TGTGCCAGCAGCCTCCGACTGAATACGCAGTATTTT.

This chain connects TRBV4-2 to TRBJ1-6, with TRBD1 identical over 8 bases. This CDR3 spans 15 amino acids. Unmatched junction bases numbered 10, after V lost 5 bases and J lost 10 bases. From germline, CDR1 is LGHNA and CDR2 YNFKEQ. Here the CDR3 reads CASSSGQGRGSPLHF. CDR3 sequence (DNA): TGTGCCAGCAGCTCAGGACAGGGCAGAGGATCACCCCTCCACTTT.

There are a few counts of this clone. CDR3 bases: TGTGCCAGCAGTTACTCGGCAGGCGTTTACGGCTACACCTTC. The encoded protein is CASSYSAGVYGYTF. This chain links TRBV6-5 with TRBJ1-2, with D unclear. V gave up 0 bases and J gave up 8 bases, with 13 bases separating them. Germline V lookup: CDR1 MNHEY, CDR2 SVGAGI. The CDR3 runs 14 residues.

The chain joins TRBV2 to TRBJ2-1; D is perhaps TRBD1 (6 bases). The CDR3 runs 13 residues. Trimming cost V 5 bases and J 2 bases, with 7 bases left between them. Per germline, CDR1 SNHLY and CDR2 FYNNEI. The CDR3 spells CASSRQAYNEQFF. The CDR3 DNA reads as TGTGCCAGCAGTCGACAGGCCTACAATGAGCAGTTCTTC.

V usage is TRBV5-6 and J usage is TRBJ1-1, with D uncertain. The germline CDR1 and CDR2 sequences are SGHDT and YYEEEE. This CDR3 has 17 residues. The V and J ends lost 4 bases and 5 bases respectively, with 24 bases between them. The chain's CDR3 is CASSLFITRSPGTEAFF. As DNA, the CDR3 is TGTGCCAGCAGCCTCTTTATTACACGCTCCCCGGGGACTGAAGCTTTCTTT.

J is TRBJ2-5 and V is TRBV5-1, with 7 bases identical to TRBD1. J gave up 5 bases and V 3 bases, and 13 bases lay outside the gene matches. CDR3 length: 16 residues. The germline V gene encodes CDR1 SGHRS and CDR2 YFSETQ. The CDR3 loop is CASSWGLTGDGETQYF. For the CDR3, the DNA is TGCGCCAGCAGCTGGGGCCTTACAGGGGATGGGGAGACCCAGTACTTC.

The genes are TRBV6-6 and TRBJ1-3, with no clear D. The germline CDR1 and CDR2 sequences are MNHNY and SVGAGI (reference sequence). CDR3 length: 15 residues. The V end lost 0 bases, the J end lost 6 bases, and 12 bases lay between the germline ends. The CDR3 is CASSYSAELVNTIYF. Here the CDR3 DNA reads TGTGCCAGCAGTTACTCTGCAGAGCTGGTAAACACCATATATTTT.

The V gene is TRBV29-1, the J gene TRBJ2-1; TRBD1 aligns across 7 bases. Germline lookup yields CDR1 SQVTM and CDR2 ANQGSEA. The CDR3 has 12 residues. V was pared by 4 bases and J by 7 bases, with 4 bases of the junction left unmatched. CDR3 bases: TGCAGCGTTGGATCACAGGGGAATGAGCAGTTCTTC. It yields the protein CSVGSQGNEQFF.

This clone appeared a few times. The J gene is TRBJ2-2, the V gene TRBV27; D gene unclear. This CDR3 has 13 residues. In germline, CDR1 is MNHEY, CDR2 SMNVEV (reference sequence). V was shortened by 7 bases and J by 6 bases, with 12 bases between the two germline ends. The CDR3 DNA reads TGTGCCAGCACGAGGATGCAACCCGGGGAGCTGTTTTTT. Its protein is CASTRMQPGELFF.

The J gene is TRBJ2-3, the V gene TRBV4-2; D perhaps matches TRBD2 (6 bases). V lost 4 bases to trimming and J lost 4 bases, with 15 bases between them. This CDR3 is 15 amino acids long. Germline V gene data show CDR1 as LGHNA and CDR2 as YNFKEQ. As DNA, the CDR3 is TGTGCCAGCAGCCCCCAGACGGGAGTCGCAGATACGCAGTATTTT. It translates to CASSPQTGVADTQYF.

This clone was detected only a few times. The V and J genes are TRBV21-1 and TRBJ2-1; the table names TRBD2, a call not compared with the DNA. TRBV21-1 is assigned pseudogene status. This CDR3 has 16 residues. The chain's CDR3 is CASSPKTVSSYNEQFF. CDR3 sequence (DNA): TGTGCCAGCAGCCCTAAGACTGTGAGCTCCTACAATGAGCAGTTCTTC.

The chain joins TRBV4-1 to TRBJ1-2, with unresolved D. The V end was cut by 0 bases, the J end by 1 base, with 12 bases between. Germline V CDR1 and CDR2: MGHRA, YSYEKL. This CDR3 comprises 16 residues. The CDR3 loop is CASSQDRAAHNYGYTF. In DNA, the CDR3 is TGCGCCAGCAGCCAAGATCGCGCAGCCCATAACTATGGCTACACCTTC.

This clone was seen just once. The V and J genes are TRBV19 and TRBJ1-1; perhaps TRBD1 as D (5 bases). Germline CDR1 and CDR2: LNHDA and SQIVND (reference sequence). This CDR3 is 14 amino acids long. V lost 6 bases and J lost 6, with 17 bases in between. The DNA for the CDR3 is TGTGCCAGTAGCCCCGGGGACCGTGGCGCTGAAGCTTTCTTT. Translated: CASSPGDRGAEAFF.

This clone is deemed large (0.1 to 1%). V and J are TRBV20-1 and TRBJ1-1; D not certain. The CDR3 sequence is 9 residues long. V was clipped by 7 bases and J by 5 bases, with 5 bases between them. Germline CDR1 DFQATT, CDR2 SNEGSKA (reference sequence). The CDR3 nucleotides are TGCAGTGTGGGGACTGAAGCTTTCTTT. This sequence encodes CSVGTEAFF.

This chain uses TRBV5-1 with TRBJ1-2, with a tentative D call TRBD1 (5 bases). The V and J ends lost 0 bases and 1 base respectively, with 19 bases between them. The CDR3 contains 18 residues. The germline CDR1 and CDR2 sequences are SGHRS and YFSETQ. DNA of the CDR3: TGCGCCAGCAGCTTGGGACGATTAGGGGCAGGGAATAACTATGGCTACACCTTC. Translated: CASSLGRLGAGNNYGYTF.

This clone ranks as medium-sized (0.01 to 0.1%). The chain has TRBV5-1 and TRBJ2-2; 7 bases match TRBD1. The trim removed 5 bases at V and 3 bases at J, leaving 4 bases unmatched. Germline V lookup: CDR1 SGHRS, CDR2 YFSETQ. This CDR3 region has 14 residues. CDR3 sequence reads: CASRPGGDTGELFF. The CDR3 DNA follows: TGCGCCAGCAGGCCAGGGGGAGACACCGGGGAGCTGTTTTTT.

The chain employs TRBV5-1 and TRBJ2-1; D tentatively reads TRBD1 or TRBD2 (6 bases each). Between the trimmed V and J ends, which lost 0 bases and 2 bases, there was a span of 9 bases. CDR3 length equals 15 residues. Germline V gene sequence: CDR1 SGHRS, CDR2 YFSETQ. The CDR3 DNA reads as TGCGCCAGCAGCTTGGCGGGGGCGGCCTACAATGAGCAGTTCTTC. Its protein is CASSLAGAAYNEQFF.

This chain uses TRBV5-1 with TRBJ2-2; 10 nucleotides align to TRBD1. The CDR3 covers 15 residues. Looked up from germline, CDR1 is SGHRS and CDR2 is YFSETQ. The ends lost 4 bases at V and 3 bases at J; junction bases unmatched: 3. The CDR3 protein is CASSRGTGDTGELFF. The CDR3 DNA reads TGCGCCAGCAGCCGGGGGACAGGGGACACCGGGGAGCTGTTTTTT.

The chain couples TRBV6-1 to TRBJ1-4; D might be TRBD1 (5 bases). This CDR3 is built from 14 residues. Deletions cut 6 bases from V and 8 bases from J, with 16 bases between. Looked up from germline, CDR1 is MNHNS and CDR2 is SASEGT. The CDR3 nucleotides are TGTGCCAGCAGAACCGTGGGGGGAAACGAAAAACTGTTTTTT. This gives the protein CASRTVGGNEKLFF.